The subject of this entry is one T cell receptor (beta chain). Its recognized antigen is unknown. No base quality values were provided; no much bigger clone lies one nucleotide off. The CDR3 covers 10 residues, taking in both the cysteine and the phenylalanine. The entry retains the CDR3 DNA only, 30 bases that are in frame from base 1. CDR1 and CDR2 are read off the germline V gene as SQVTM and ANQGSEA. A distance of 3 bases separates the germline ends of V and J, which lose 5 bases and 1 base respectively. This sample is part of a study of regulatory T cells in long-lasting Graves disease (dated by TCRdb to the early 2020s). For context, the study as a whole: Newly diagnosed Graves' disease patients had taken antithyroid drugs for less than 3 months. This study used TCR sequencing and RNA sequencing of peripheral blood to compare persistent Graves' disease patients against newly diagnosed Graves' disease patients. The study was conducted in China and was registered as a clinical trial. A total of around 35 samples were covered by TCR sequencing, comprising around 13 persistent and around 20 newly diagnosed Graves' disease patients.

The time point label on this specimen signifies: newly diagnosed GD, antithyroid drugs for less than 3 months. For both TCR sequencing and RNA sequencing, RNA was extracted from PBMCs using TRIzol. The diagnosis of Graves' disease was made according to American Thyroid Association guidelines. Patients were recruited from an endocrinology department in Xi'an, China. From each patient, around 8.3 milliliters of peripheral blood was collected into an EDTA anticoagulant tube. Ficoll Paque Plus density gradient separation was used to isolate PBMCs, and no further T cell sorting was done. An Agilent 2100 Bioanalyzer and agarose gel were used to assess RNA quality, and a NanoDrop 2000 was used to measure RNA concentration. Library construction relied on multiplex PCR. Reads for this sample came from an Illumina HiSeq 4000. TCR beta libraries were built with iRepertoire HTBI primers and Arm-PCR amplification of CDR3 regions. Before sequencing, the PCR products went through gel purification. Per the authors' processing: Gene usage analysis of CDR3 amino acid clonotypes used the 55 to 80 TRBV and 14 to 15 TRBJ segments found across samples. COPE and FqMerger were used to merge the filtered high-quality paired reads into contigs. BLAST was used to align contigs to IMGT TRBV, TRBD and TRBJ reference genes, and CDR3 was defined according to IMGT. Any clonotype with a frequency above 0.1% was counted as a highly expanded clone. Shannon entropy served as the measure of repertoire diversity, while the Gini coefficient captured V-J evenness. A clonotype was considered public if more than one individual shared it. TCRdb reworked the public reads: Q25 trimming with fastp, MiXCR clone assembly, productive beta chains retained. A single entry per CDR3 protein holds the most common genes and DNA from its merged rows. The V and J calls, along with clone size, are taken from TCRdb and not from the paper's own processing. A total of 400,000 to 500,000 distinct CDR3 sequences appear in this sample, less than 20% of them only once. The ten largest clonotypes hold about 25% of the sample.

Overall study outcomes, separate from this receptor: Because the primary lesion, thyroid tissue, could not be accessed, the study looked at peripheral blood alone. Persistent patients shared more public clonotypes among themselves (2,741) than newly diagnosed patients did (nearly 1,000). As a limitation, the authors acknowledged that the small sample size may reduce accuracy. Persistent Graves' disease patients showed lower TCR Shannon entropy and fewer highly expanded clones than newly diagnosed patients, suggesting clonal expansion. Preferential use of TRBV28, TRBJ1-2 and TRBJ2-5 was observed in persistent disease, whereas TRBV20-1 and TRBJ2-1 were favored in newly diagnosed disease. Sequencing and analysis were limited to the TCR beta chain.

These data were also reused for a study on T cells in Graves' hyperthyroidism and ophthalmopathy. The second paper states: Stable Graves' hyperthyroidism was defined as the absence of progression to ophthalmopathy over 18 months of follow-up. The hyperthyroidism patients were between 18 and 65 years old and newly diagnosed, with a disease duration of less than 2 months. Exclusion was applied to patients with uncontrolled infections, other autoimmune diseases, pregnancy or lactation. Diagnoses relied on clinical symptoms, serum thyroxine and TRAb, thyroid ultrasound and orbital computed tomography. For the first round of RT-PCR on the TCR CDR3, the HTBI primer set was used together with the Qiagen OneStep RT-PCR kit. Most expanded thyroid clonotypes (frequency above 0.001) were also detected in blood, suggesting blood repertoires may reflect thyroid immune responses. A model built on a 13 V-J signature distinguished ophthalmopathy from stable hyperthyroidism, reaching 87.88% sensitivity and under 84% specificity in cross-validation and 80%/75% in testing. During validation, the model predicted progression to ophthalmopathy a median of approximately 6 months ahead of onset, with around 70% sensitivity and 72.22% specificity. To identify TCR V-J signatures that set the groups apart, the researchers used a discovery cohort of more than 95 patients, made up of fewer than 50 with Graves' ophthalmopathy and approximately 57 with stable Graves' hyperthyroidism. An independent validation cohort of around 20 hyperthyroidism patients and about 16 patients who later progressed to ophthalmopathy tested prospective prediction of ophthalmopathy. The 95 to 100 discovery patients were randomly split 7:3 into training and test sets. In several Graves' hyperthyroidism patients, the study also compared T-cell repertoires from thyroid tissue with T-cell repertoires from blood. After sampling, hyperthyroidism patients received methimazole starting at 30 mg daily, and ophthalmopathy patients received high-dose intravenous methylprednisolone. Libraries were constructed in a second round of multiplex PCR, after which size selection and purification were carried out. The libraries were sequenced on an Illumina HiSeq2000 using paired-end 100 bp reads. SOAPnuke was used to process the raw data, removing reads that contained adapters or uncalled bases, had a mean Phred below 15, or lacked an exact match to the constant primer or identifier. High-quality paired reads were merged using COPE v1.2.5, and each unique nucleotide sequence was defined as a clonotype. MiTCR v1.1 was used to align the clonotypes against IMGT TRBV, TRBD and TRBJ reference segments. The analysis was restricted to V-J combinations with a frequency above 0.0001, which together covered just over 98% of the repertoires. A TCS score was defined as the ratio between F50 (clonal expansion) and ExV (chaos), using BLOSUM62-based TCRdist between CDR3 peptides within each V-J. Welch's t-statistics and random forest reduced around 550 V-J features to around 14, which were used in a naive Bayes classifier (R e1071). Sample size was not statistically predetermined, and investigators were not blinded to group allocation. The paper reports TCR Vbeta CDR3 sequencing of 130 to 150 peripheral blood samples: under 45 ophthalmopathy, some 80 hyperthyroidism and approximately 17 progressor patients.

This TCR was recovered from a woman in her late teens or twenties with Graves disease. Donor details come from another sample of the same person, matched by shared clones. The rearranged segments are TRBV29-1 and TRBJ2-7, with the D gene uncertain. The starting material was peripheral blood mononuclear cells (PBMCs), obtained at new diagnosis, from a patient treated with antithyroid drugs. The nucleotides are TGCAGCGTTTCATCCTACGAGCAGTACTTC. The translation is CSVSSYEQYF.